The clone carrying this T cell receptor (beta chain) showed up just a few times. The antigen is unknown. The Oncomine TCR Beta short-read assay sequenced DNA from cultured CD4+ T cells. Extraction of genomic DNA was performed on cultured CD4+ T cells. One entry per CDR3 protein results from TCRdb running MiXCR on the PCR reads. This table holds some 17,000 distinct CDR3 sequences, around three fifths found once. The sample is drawn from a study of vaccination and CD4 T cells after COVID-19. As for treatment: roughly 10-day PBMC culture with coronavirus spike peptide pools or control peptides (ViraFEST assay). The receptor comes from a human donor who had recovered from COVID-19. The sequencing sample was made of CD4+ T cells from blood, cultured in vitro.

CDR3 in amino acids: CATGLGGLYGYTF. The CDR3 region has the DNA TGTGCCACCGGACTGGGAGGCCTCTATGGCTACACCTTC. The rearrangement uses TRBV19 and TRBJ1-2; no clear D. This CDR3 is built from 13 residues. Deletions cut 10 bases from V and 4 bases from J, with 16 bases between. Germline V gene lookup returns CDR1 LNHDA and CDR2 SQIVND (reference sequence).